Listed here is a single TCR beta chain. This clone showed up just once. Its antigen target is currently unknown. Base qualities are not recorded, but no much larger clone differs from it by a single base. The data stem from a study of cytomegalovirus exposure and HLA in healthy donors (dated by TCRdb to between 2016 and 2019). Regarding the complete study: An earlier analysis of roughly 500 of the donors reported roughly 300 Gb of sequence data and around 100 million unique TCR beta sequences obtained from roughly 170 million T cells. In the later analysis, no new phenotypic data were used to find candidate immune exposures; instead, reliance was placed on TCR beta sequences and their occurrence across donors. In addition to the first cohort of 666 subjects, a separate validation cohort of some 120 different subjects was used. Typing coverage differed by locus: A, B, C, DRB1 and DQB1 were typed in about 629-630 donors, DQA1 in 522, DPA1 in roughly 590, and DPB1 in roughly 470. High-throughput TCR immunosequencing, statistical association of individual TCRs with disease status, and machine learning were combined to predict cytomegalovirus infection status. Across 300 to 400 genotyped donors of the cohort, an average of roughly 250,000 unique TCR beta nucleotide sequences per donor were sequenced, and roughly 18% of those sequences were non-productive. Donor age, sex, ethnicity and CMV serostatus were collected together with the repertoire data. Five DR-DQ haplotypes were treated as single units for association and clustering because of strong linkage in the cohort. The study profiled the T cell repertoires of hundreds of subjects by immunosequencing and related them to cytomegalovirus serostatus. The study was designed to test whether signatures of past pathogen exposure could be identified by cataloging public T cell receptors. Both class I and class II loci were covered by HLA typing, at four-digit resolution. Every discovery cohort repertoire had been produced on one sequencing platform. A later genetic analysis took genome-wide SNP genotypes for about three fifths of the 666 donors and used that subset as a discovery cohort. In an earlier analysis of a few hundred of the donors, high-throughput TCR beta sequencing was used to judge whether each TCR beta V gene segment behaved as functional or pseudogenic. Of the roughly 400 genotyped donors, approximately 83% fell in the genetic ancestry cluster associated with self-reported Caucasian donors. Approximately 300 gigabases of sequencing data and around 88 million unique TCR sequences made up an early release that covered approximately 620 HLA-typed donors. To study patterns of TCR occurrence, a later analysis re-analyzed previously published TCR beta repertoires from 666 donors and added high-resolution HLA genotyping. What the work shows at the level of the full study, not this receptor alone: A further reported finding was that TCR beta sequences accurately predicted the HLA-A and HLA-B alleles for most subjects in the first cohort. It was suggested by the authors that the approach could potentially be generalized to other disease states and immunological phenotypes. A total of 150 to 200 TCR beta chains were listed by the study as associated with cytomegalovirus. When HLA alleles, especially DR and DQ, strongly co-occurred, attributing TCR associations to individual alleles was difficult. Most TCR sequences were seen in very few donors, while some public TCRs were found in many individuals. Presence/absence analyses assumed roughly uniform sequencing depth across donors, an assumption that may not hold. Specific HLA alleles were associated with roughly 16,000 TCR beta sequences at a false discovery rate of 0.05 in a later analysis. In a later analysis, HLA-associated TCR beta chains were found to be more clonally expanded and to have lower generation probabilities than equally common non-associated chains. Because HLA typing was missing for some donors at each locus, association tests included only the typed subset. In an earlier analysis of around 600 of the donors, most TCR beta V segments were observed in productive rearrangements about 87% or about 30% of the time, broadly matching IMGT annotations. A later analysis found that most CMV-associated TCR beta chains appeared HLA-restricted, with HLA associations seemingly driven largely by CMV exposure. In a later analysis, several top co-occurrence clusters were reported to appear linked to parvovirus B19, influenza, CMV and Epstein-Barr virus. In a later analysis, the rate of TCR association differed among HLA loci, with DRB1 alleles having the most associated TCRs and HLA-C alleles having the fewest. The 87-base-pair reads could not distinguish some IMGT-functional V segments, including TRBV6-2 and TRBV6-3, so those segments were excluded. Linkage disequilibrium might explain the correlated functional status among segregating V segments, but an unknown experimental factor could not be ruled out. The sequencing pipeline was judged likely to have produced a cluster of highly shared sequence variants as a technical artifact. A few of the identified cytomegalovirus-associated TCR beta chains were confirmed in vitro to be specific for cytomegalovirus antigens. The classifier was reported to diagnose cytomegalovirus status with high specificity and sensitivity in both the original and validation cohorts. CMV serostatus was the only immune exposure information available for the cohort. In a later genetic analysis, a missense DCLRE1C variant was associated with V-gene and J-gene trimming of TCR beta chains, and the association was replicated in an independent cohort. In this cohort, only TCR beta chains were sequenced, and detectable features were limited by the absence of alpha or paired-chain data. Because counts were too low, roughly 17 rarely observed V segments, including chromosome 9 orphons, were left out of the earlier analysis of a few hundred of the donors. Compared with the 666-donor mean, donors in an Asian-associated ancestry cluster had fewer N-insertions in productive TCRs, according to a later genetic analysis.

The library came from the immunoSEQ multiplex PCR assay. A mixture of 60 forward primers for TCR Vbeta segments and 13 reverse primers for TCR Jbeta segments was used in the multiplex PCR. The CDR3 region of rearranged TCR beta genes was amplified from genomic DNA by a multiplex PCR assay. On the Illumina HiSeq System, the amplified TCR beta libraries were sequenced as 87-base-pair reads. On the authors' methods: Across the 670 or so repertoires, a later analysis counted tens of millions of unique TCR beta chains, 9.5 million to 12 million of which were shared by at least two donors. To remove PCR and sequencing errors, raw reads were error-corrected and collapsed into unique sequences using a nearest-neighbor algorithm that merged closely related sequences. V, D and J gene segments were assigned by aligning CDR3 sequences to IMGT reference sequences. Each retained sequence needed at least a six-nucleotide match to both a V gene segment and a J gene segment. A rearrangement counted as productive if the CDR3 had no stop codons and remained in frame with V and J, and every other rearrangement counted as non-productive. CDR3 was defined according to IMGT convention as the region running from the second conserved V-encoded cysteine to the conserved J-encoded phenylalanine. Sequences without an unambiguous match to a single V gene segment were excluded from the earlier analysis of about 600 of the donors. In an earlier analysis of approximately 550 of the donors, V segments were called functional above 56.7% productive rearrangements and were called segregating when the between-donor standard deviation exceeded 5%. To diagnose cytomegalovirus status from the catalog of TCR beta chain sequences, a statistical classification framework was built. V and J gene assignment, in a later analysis, came from comparing TCR nucleotide sequences with IMGT/GENE-DB human TR gene sequences. The TCRdist pipeline was used in a later analysis to assign CDR3 sequences and most-parsimonious VDJ recombination scenarios. In a later analysis, each TCR beta chain was defined by its CDR3 amino acid sequence together with its V-gene family, and reads without a unique V-gene family were excluded. In a later analysis, some 600 highly shared, low-generation-probability nucleotide sequences were removed to address suspected cross-contamination and a sequencing artifact. In a later analysis, a clonal expansion index for each public chain was calculated from normalized within-repertoire ranks of inferred template counts. In a later analysis, generation probabilities were computed with a VDJ recombination model fitted to out-of-frame rearrangements, and the resulting probabilities were checked against IGoR. In a later analysis, TCR-TCR, TCR-HLA and TCR-CMV co-occurrence was scored with hypergeometric tests, and a repertoire-size bias correction was applied to TCR pairs. To estimate false discovery rates, a later analysis permuted the HLA or CMV assignments 20 times. A later analysis grouped co-occurring TCRs with DBSCAN, adding TCRdist sequence similarity when clustering within HLA-allele-positive subsets. Co-occurrence clustering excluded repertoires with fewer than 30,000 or more than 120,000 public chains, plus five with anomalous nucleotide sharing. What TCRdb holds here is the immuneACCESS table cut down to in-frame rearrangements. Part of the clones is not present; checked against another copy, under half of the missing clones reflect an unresolved V gene, and the others are unexplained. V, J and clone size are taken as reported in that table, and D and trimming were inferred from the DNA itself. In all, the sample holds 150,000 to 200,000 clones, and roughly 87% of those were seen once. 0.2% to 0.3% of the sample lies in the top ten.

In total, roughly 670 healthy bone marrow donors made up the cohort. All cohort members were sampled while nominally healthy, although unrecorded immune exposures were likely present. The donor was CMV seronegative and was included in the group of under 450 seronegative cohort members. A peripheral blood sample was collected from each donor, and TCR beta sequencing was performed on peripheral blood mononuclear cells. Genomic DNA was extracted from the blood cell samples with the Qiagen DNeasy Blood Extraction Kit. The CDR3 numbers 18 residues from cysteine through phenylalanine. Only the CDR3 portion is preserved as DNA: 54 bases, with reading frame beginning at the first base. Trimmed from V: 4 bases; trimmed from J: 2 bases; junction bases lacking a gene match: 11. For CDR1 and CDR2, the germline V gene lists SGHTA and FQGTGA.

The rearranged chain carries TRBV7-3 and TRBJ2-6, with 7 bases aligning to TRBD1. Sequencing was performed on PBMCs. The receptor was derived from a girl less than two years old in good health and CMV-seronegative. CDR3 loop: CASSSYGTVPAGANVLTF. The sequenced DNA: TGTGCCAGCAGCTCATACGGGACAGTTCCAGCTGGGGCCAACGTCCTGACTTTC.